What follows are 17 T cell receptor beta chains derived from one specimen sequenced in a study of blood T cell repertoires in COVID-19. Assay: immunoSEQ multiplex PCR; the TCRdb copy retains only in-frame clones and omits some. The sample has over 150,000 clones, more than 80% seen once; the top ten hold roughly an eighth. The specimen sequenced was peripheral blood. Every receptor here comes from a woman of 80 years or more with COVID-19, enrolled during active disease.

The V call is TRBV2, the J call TRBJ2-1, with 9 bases lining up with TRBD2. CDR1 is SNHLY, CDR2 FYNNEI, per germline. The V segment lost 10 bases and the J segment 1 base; nucleotides outside the gene matches: 17. This CDR3 contains 18 residues. In nucleotides, the CDR3 is TGTGCCACCTCCCCAGGGGCGGGGGGGCGAAGATCCTACAATGAGCAGTTCTTC. Translation: CATSPGAGGRRSYNEQFF.

The chain carries TRBV27 and TRBJ2-7, with D possibly TRBD2 on 5 matching bases. The CDR3 totals 14 residues. V shed 5 bases and J shed 3 bases, with 14 bases lying between them. The germline gives CDR1 MNHEY, CDR2 SMNVEV (reference sequence). The CDR3 is CASSTGRGIYEQYF. CDR3 DNA sequence: TGTGCCAGCAGTACCGGAAGAGGGATCTACGAGCAGTACTTC.

The chain recombines TRBV28 with TRBJ2-7; possibly TRBD2 for D (5 bases). This CDR3 contains 15 residues. Germline CDR1 MDHEN, CDR2 SYDVKM. V was pared by 6 bases and J by 2 bases, with 17 bases between. CDR3 region: CASSPRRGGTYEQYF. The CDR3, as DNA: TGTGCCAGCAGCCCTCGACGTGGAGGCACCTACGAGCAGTACTTC.

The chain links TRBV28 to TRBJ2-7; the D gene is possibly TRBD1 (6 bases). Deletions cut 5 bases from V and 3 bases from J, with 8 bases between. The germline CDR1 and CDR2 sequences are MDHEN and SYDVKM. This CDR3 comprises 12 residues. The CDR3 here is CASSRGGYEQYF. The CDR3 DNA reads TGTGCCAGCAGTAGAGGGGGCTACGAGCAGTACTTC. Full variable domain (remainder filled in from reference TRBV28 and TRBJ2-7): DVKVTQSSRYLVKRTGEKVFLECVQDMDHENMFWYRQDPGLGLRLIYFSYDVKMKEKGDIPEGYSVSREKKERFSLILESASTNQTSMYLCASSRGGYEQYFGPGTRLTVT.

This clone is a singleton in its sample. V and J are TRBV19 and TRBJ2-5, with 12 bases lining up with TRBD2. Germline CDR1 and CDR2: LNHDA and SQIVND (reference sequence). V trimming: 5 bases; J trimming: 5 bases; junction bases outside the gene matches: 15. The CDR3 loop spans 18 amino acids. As DNA, the CDR3 is TGTGCCAGTAGTCCTCAGACTAGCGGGGGATCCGATCCGGAGACCCAGTACTTC. This encodes CASSPQTSGGSDPETQYF.

This clone came up a few times. The V and J genes are TRBV27 and TRBJ2-7; 9 nucleotides align to TRBD2. Germline-derived CDR1 and CDR2 are MNHEY and SMNVEV (reference sequence). The CDR3 runs 18 residues. V lost 5 bases and J lost 5; bases outside the gene matches: 19. CDR3 sequence reads: CASSPGTFWTSVLDEQYF. In DNA, the CDR3 is TGTGCCAGCAGTCCGGGGACTTTTTGGACTAGCGTGCTTGACGAGCAGTACTTC.

The rearrangement uses TRBV19 and TRBJ2-1; D ambiguous. V lost 6 bases and J 0 bases, leaving 6 bases between the germline ends. CDR1 is LNHDA and CDR2 is SQIVND in the germline V gene (reference sequence). CDR3 length: 13 amino acids. CDR3 DNA: TGTGCCAGTAGCGGTAGCTCCTACAATGAGCAGTTCTTC. It is translated as CASSGSSYNEQFF. The whole variable domain, remainder taken from reference TRBV19 and TRBJ2-1, is DGGITQSPKYLFRKEGQNVTLSCEQNLNHDAMYWYRQDPGQGLRLIYYSQIVNDFQKGDIAEGYSVSREKKESFPLTVTSAQKNPTAFYLCASSGSSYNEQFFGPGTRLTVL.

This clone was seen just once. The chain couples TRBV19 to TRBJ1-5; D is ambiguous. The CDR3 runs 14 residues. Germline V gene data show CDR1 as LNHDA and CDR2 as SQIVND (reference sequence). V dropped 3 bases and J dropped 1 base, with 7 bases sitting between them. This CDR3 reads CASSIGESNQPQHF. CDR3 bases: TGTGCCAGTAGTATCGGGGAAAGCAATCAGCCCCAGCATTTT. Full variable domain (rest looked up from reference TRBV19 and TRBJ1-5): DGGITQSPKYLFRKEGQNVTLSCEQNLNHDAMYWYRQDPGQGLRLIYYSQIVNDFQKGDIAEGYSVSREKKESFPLTVTSAQKNPTAFYLCASSIGESNQPQHFGDGTRLSIL.

CDR3 DNA: TGTGCCAGCAGTTCTAGAGTGAATTCACCCCTCCACTTT. Amino acid sequence: CASSSRVNSPLHF. V gene TRBV6-2 or TRBV6-3 combines with J gene TRBJ1-6; D gene ambiguous. With 4 bases removed from V and 7 bases from J, the gap between germline ends came to 8 bases. CDR3 length equals 13 residues. Germline loops: CDR1 MNHEY, CDR2 SVGEGT.

This clone was seen just once. This chain links TRBV7-3 with TRBJ2-1; the match to TRBD1 covers 8 bases. The CDR3 is made up of 16 amino acids. Germline CDR1 is SGHTA and CDR2 is FQGTGA. The V gene end was trimmed by 5 bases and the J gene end by 4 bases; junction bases not matched to a gene: 10. The CDR3 nucleotides read TGTGCCAGCAGCCCCCGGGACAGGATCGGTTACAATGAGCAGTTCTTC. Translation: CASSPRDRIGYNEQFF.

In the case of this clone: At the DNA level, this CDR3 is encoded by other sequences in the same sample as well. The chain combines TRBV3-1 (or the pseudogene TRBV3-2) with TRBJ2-7; TRBD2 matches at 9 bases. Germline values: CDR1 LGHDT, CDR2 YNNKEL (reference sequence). This CDR3 comprises 14 residues. Losses at the gene ends were 4 bases for V and 0 bases for J; bases not matched to a gene: 1. The CDR3 is CASSRGRASYEQYF. The CDR3 coding sequence is TGTGCCAGCAGCCGCGGGAGGGCCTCCTACGAGCAGTACTTC.

The rearrangement joins TRBV29-1 to TRBJ2-7; perhaps TRBD2 as D (6 bases). Germline-derived CDR1 and CDR2 are SQVTM and ANQGSEA. V was clipped by 7 bases and J by 4 bases, with 11 bases between them. The CDR3 spans 11 residues. CDR3 sequence (DNA): TGCAGCGCTGGGCGGGGATACGAGCAGTACTTC. Encoded protein: CSAGRGYEQYF.

The V and J genes are TRBV3-1 (or the pseudogene TRBV3-2) and TRBJ2-3; D is perhaps TRBD2 (5 bases). V lost 0 bases and J lost 2, with 9 bases in between. CDR3 size: 15 residues. The V gene's germline CDR1 is LGHDT and CDR2 YNNKEL (reference sequence). DNA of the CDR3: TGTGCCAGCAGCCAAGATAACGGGATCACAGATACGCAGTATTTT. The encoded protein is CASSQDNGITDTQYF.

The rearrangement joins TRBV29-1 to TRBJ2-1, with 7 bases aligning to TRBD2. This CDR3 region has 16 residues. Germline lookup yields CDR1 SQVTM and CDR2 ANQGSEA. The ends lost 3 bases at V and 5 bases at J; junction bases unmatched: 13. The chain's CDR3 is CSVDHEEAGTNNEQFF. In nucleotides, the CDR3 is TGCAGCGTTGACCATGAGGAAGCGGGGACTAACAATGAGCAGTTCTTC.

The V call is TRBV7-6, the J call TRBJ1-3; TRBD1 is a possible D gene (6 bases). This CDR3 contains 17 residues. Germline-derived CDR1 and CDR2 are SGHVS and FNYEAQ. V shed 1 base and J shed 2 bases, with 15 bases lying between them. CDR3 in amino acids: CASSLVAGAGAGNTIYF. The CDR3 DNA reads TGTGCCAGCAGCTTAGTTGCGGGGGCAGGGGCTGGAAACACCATATATTTT.

This rearrangement joins TRBV19 to TRBJ2-7; 8 nucleotides agree with TRBD1. Germline CDR1 LNHDA, CDR2 SQIVND (reference sequence). This CDR3 contains 14 residues. The V gene end was trimmed by 3 bases and the J gene end by 6 bases; junction bases not matched to a gene: 7. CDR3 DNA sequence: TGTGCCAGTAGTATTACGGGACAGGTACCCGAGCAGTACTTC. Residues: CASSITGQVPEQYF.

This rearrangement joins TRBV5-4 to TRBJ2-5, with a tentative D call TRBD1 (5 bases). This CDR3 region has 13 residues. Germline V lookup: CDR1 SGHNT, CDR2 YYREEE (reference sequence). The germline V and J ends were trimmed by 2 bases and 4 bases, with 9 bases remaining between them. The CDR3 nucleotides are TGTGCCAGCAGCTTTGGGCAGGGAGAGACCCAGTACTTC. As protein: CASSFGQGETQYF.